Below, 5 T cell receptor beta chains from the same sample are listed, as sequenced in a study of blood T cell repertoires in COVID-19 (dated by TCRdb to the early 2020s). The library was produced with the immunoSEQ multiplex PCR assay. TCRdb limited this immuneACCESS table to in-frame rearrangements with V and J called. A share of clones is missing; checked studies link under half to unresolved V genes, and the rest is unexplained. The sample profile shows some 490,000 clones; approximately 85% of them were found once. Of the sample, 3% to 4% falls within the top ten clones. The sequenced sample was peripheral blood. These receptors were taken from a human donor in a cohort sampled during active COVID-19.

The CDR3 DNA follows: TGTGCCAGCACCGCCCTAGGGGGAAGCTCCTACAATGAGCAGTTCTTC. This encodes CASTALGGSSYNEQFF. This chain links TRBV27 with TRBJ2-1, with a weak D call TRBD1 (6 bases). CDR1 is MNHEY, CDR2 SMNVEV, per germline (reference sequence). The CDR3 extends over 16 amino acids. V was shortened by 7 bases and J by 0 bases, with 16 bases between the two germline ends.

This chain connects TRBV19 to TRBJ2-1; the match to TRBD2 covers 9 bases. CDR1 and CDR2 from the germline V gene are LNHDA and SQIVND (reference sequence). The CDR3 totals 15 residues. V trimming: 1 base; J trimming: 9 bases; junction bases outside the gene matches: 7. CDR3 in DNA: TGTGCCAGTAGTATAGGGACTAGCGTACCTTCTGAGCAGTTCTTC. Amino acid sequence: CASSIGTSVPSEQFF.

CDR3 nucleotides: TGTGCCAGTAGTATAGATATGGCCAATCAGCCCCAGCATTTT. The encoded protein is CASSIDMANQPQHF. This chain connects TRBV19 to TRBJ1-5, with D unclear. Germline CDR1 reads LNHDA; CDR2 reads SQIVND (reference sequence). The CDR3 is 14 residues long. Trimming took 0 bases from V and 3 from J, leaving 6 bases between them. The complete variable domain, with remaining parts taken from reference TRBV19 and TRBJ1-5, reads DGGITQSPKYLFRKEGQNVTLSCEQNLNHDAMYWYRQDPGQGLRLIYYSQIVNDFQKGDIAEGYSVSREKKESFPLTVTSAQKNPTAFYLCASSIDMANQPQHFGDGTRLSIL.

The CDR3 sequence is CASRIQGAGNNEQFF. CDR3 sequence (DNA): TGTGCCAGCAGAATACAGGGGGCAGGGAACAATGAGCAGTTCTTC. The chain has TRBV5-6 and TRBJ2-1; 9 bases are a match to TRBD1. Germline V lookup: CDR1 SGHDT, CDR2 YYEEEE. V lost 5 bases, J lost 5 bases, and 8 bases stayed unmatched. The CDR3 runs to 15 residues. Full variable domain (missing parts from reference TRBV5-6 and TRBJ2-1): DAGVTQSPTHLIKTRGQQVTLRCSPKSGHDTVSWYQQALGQGPQFIFQYYEEEERQRGNFPDRFSGHQFPNYSSELNVNALLLGDSALYLCASRIQGAGNNEQFFGPGTRLTVL.

The chain employs TRBV27 and TRBJ1-5; tentative D call: TRBD1 (6 bases). From germline, CDR1 is MNHEY and CDR2 SMNVEV (reference sequence). This CDR3 spans 13 amino acids. With 6 bases removed from V and 9 bases from J, the gap between germline ends came to 15 bases. CDR3 residues: CASSGGGGRPQHF. In DNA form, the CDR3 reads TGTGCCAGCAGCGGCGGCGGGGGGCGGCCCCAGCATTTT.